Sequencing of this T cell receptor beta chain was carried out in a study of graft-versus-host responses after intestinal transplantation. As for the study in general: Each patient got anti-thymocyte globulin induction, then tacrolimus and steroids for roughly 3 years. Study findings and constraints: Subjects displaying graft-donor T cell macrochimerism possessed elevated graft-versus-host to host-versus-graft clonal ratios inside allografts. Early declines in HvG clones that occurred post-transplant were associated with peak circulating GvH clone levels.

Germline-derived CDR1 and CDR2 are MDHEN and SYDVKM. The CDR3 contains 14 residues. V shed 3 bases, J shed 1 base, and the junction held 2 bases outside the gene matches. Sequencing used immunoSEQ multiplex PCR; TCRdb keeps in-frame clones, though not all of them. The sample has 35,000 to 45,000 clones; roughly 90% are singletons. A note on this clone: Its antigen is as yet unknown.

Sequenced material: PBMCs, taken 524 days after transplant. The rearrangement uses TRBV28 and TRBJ1-1; 7 nucleotides match TRBD1. This TCR came from a human patient who received an intestinal transplant, so some T cells may come from the graft donor. CDR3 sequence reads: CASSLEGANTEAFF. The CDR3, as DNA: TGTGCCAGCAGTTTGGAGGGGGCGAACACTGAAGCTTTCTTT.